This TCR beta chain was observed in a study of shared clonotypes between healthy human individuals. Generated by immunoSEQ multiplex PCR, the TCRdb table keeps only in-frame clones and is missing some. Of 520,000 or so clones listed, about four fifths are singletons. Germline V gene lookup returns CDR1 SGHTA and CDR2 FQGTGA. CDR3 length: 14 residues. Trimming shortened V by 1 base and J by 6 bases, and 11 bases separated the two germline ends. Healthy and HIV-negative, the adult donors had no recent acute infections or vaccinations. The chain couples TRBV7-3 to TRBJ2-3, with D possibly TRBD2 on 6 matching bases. This TCR came from a woman aged 35 to 49 in good health. Some clones in this sample may be carry-over from other donors' samples. Sequenced sample: PBMCs. The CDR3 sequence is CASSLSTSRDTQYF. In DNA form, the CDR3 reads TGTGCCAGCAGCTTAAGCACTAGCCGGGATACGCAGTATTTT. The full variable domain, completed using reference TRBV7-3 and TRBJ2-3, is GAGVSQTPSNKVTEKGKYVELRCDPISGHTALYWYRQSLGQGPEFLIYFQGTGAADDSGLPNDRFFAVRPEGSVSTLKIQRTERGDSAVYLCASSLSTSRDTQYFGPGTRLTVL.